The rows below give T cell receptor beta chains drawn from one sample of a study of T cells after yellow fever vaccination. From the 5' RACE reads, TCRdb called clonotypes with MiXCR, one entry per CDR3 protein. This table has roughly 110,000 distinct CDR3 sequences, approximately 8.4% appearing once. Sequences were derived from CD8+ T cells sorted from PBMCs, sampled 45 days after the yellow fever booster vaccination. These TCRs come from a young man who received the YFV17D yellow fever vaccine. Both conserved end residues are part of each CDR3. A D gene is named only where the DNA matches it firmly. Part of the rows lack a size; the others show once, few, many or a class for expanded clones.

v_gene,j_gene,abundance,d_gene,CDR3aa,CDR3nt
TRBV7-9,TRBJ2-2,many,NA,CAIAGNTGELFF,TGTGCCATCGCGGGGAACACCGGGGAGCTGTTTTTT
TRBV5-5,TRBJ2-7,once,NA,CAISLGVFYEQYF,TGTGCCATCAGCTTGGGGGTCTTCTACGAGCAGTACTTC
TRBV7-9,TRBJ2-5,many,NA,CASSPTQETQYF,TGTGCCAGCAGCCCAACTCAAGAGACCCAGTACTTC
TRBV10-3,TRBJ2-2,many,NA,CAISEPTLATGELFF,TGTGCCATCAGTGAGCCCACTTTAGCCACCGGGGAGCTGTTTTTT
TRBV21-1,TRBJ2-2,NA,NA,CASSKNDTAITGELFF,TGTGCCAGCAGCAAGAATGACACGGCGATCACCGGGGAGCTGTTTTTT
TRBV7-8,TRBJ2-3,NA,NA,CASSLQGADTQYF,TGTGCCAGCAGCTTACAGGGTGCAGATACGCAGTATTTT
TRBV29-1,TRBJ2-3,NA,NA,CSVPDPNTNTQYF,TGCAGCGTTCCGGATCCTAATACTAATACGCAGTATTTT
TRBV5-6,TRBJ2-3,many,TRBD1,CASSFGQDTDTQYF,TGTGCCAGCAGCTTCGGACAGGACACAGATACGCAGTATTTT
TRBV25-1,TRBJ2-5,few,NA,CASSEDSLQFQETQYF,TGTGCCAGCAGTGAAGACAGCTTACAATTCCAAGAGACCCAGTACTTC
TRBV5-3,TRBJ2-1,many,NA,CARSTQIRCGYRLPPHEQFF,TGTGCCAGAAGCACGCAGATCCGGTGTGGCTACCGCCTTCCTCCGCATGAGCAGTTCTTC
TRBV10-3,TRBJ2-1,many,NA,CAISESVARAMYNEQFF,TGTGCCATCAGTGAGTCAGTGGCCCGTGCTATGTACAATGAGCAGTTCTTC
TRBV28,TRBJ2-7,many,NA,CASNRGEGDEQYF,TGTGCCAGCAACCGAGGAGAAGGCGACGAGCAGTACTTC
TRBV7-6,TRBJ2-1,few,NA,CASSSVYGPLNEQFF,TGTGCCAGCAGCTCCGTCTACGGCCCCCTCAATGAGCAGTTCTTC
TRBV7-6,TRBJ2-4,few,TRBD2,CASSLGASGSGGNIQYF,TGTGCCAGCAGCTTAGGTGCTAGCGGGAGTGGGGGAAACATTCAGTACTTC
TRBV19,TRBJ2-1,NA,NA,CASSILVAEVANEQFF,TGTGCCAGTAGTATCTTGGTTGCTGAGGTAGCGAATGAGCAGTTCTTC
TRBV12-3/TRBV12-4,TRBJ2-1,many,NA,CASKGGPQWEQFF,TGTGCCAGCAAGGGCGGGCCGCAATGGGAGCAGTTCTTC
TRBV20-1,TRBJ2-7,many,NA,CSAPSDRWVEQYF,TGCAGTGCTCCCTCGGACAGATGGGTCGAGCAGTACTTC
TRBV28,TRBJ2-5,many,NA,CASTPGLELQETQYF,TGTGCCAGCACCCCGGGGCTGGAACTTCAAGAGACCCAGTACTTC
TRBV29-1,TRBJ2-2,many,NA,CSGDDSSNTGELFF,TGCAGCGGCGACGACTCATCGAACACCGGGGAGCTGTTTTTT
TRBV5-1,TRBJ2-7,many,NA,CASSLTRLDHEQYF,TGCGCCAGCAGCTTGACGCGCTTGGACCACGAGCAGTACTTC
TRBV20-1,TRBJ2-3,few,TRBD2,CSAPRLAGGEGTQYF,TGCAGCGCACCGCGTCTAGCGGGGGGGGAGGGTACGCAGTATTTT
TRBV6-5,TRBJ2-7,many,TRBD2,CASSYGSGGRGQYF,TGTGCCAGCAGTTACGGTTCGGGGGGGCGTGGGCAGTACTTC
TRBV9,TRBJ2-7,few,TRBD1,CASSVGTGSMGEQYF,TGTGCCAGCAGCGTCGGGACAGGGTCCATGGGCGAGCAGTACTTC
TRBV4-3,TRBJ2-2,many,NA,CASSRADSGTGELFF,TGCGCCAGCAGCCGGGCGGATAGCGGCACCGGGGAGCTGTTTTTT
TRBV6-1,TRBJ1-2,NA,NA,CASSDHKGRFYGYTF,TGTGCCAGCAGTGACCACAAGGGACGTTTCTATGGCTACACCTTC
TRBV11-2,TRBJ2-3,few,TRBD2,CASSSHLVPGLAITDTQYF,TGTGCCAGCAGCTCCCATTTAGTTCCGGGACTAGCCATCACAGATACGCAGTATTTT
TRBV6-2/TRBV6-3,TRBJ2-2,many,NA,CASFTPANTGELFF,TGTGCCAGCTTTACTCCGGCGAACACCGGGGAGCTGTTTTTT
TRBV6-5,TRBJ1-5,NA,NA,CASSSTAHNQPQHF,TGTGCCAGCAGTTCGACAGCGCACAATCAGCCCCAGCATTTT
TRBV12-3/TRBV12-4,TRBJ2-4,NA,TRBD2,CASGPGIAGGLARNIQYF,TGTGCCAGCGGCCCTGGGATAGCGGGAGGGCTAGCCAGAAACATTCAGTACTTC
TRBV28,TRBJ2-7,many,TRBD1,CASSTGTGGFYEQYF,TGTGCCAGCAGCACCGGGACAGGGGGCTTCTACGAGCAGTACTTC
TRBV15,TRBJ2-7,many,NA,CATSRDRGGYEQYF,TGTGCCACCAGCAGAGATAGAGGGGGCTACGAGCAGTACTTC
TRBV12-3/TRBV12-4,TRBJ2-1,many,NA,CASSFSTNRAGNEQFF,TGTGCCAGCAGTTTCTCCACCAACAGGGCAGGGAATGAGCAGTTCTTC
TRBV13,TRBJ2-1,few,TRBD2,CASSLVGGSSYNEQFF,TGTGCCAGCAGCTTAGTGGGCGGGAGTTCCTACAATGAGCAGTTCTTC
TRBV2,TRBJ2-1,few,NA,CASSKGGWDEQFF,TGTGCCAGCAGCAAGGGGGGGTGGGATGAGCAGTTCTTC
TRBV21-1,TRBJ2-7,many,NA,CASSKLDEQYF,TGTGCCAGCAGCAAGTTAGACGAGCAGTACTTC
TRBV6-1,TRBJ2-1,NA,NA,CASSQFSLFRGESSYNEQFF,TGTGCCAGCAGTCAATTCTCTCTCTTCAGGGGGGAAAGCTCCTACAATGAGCAGTTCTTC
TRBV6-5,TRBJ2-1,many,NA,CASSYGVSYNEQFF,TGTGCCAGCAGTTACGGGGTTTCCTACAATGAGCAGTTCTTC
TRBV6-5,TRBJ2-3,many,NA,CASSYSRQSTDTQYF,TGTGCCAGCAGTTACTCTAGACAGAGCACAGATACGCAGTATTTT
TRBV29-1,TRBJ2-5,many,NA,CSVEEREFFETQYF,TGCAGCGTTGAGGAACGGGAGTTTTTCGAGACCCAGTACTTC
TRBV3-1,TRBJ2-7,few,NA,CASSQVGYEQYF,TGTGCCAGCAGCCAAGTCGGGTACGAGCAGTACTTC
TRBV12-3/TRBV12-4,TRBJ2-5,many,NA,CASRESLGETQYF,TGTGCCAGCAGGGAAAGCCTCGGGGAGACCCAGTACTTC
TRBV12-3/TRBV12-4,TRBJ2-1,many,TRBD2,CASSGREGEKDEQFF,TGTGCCAGCTCCGGGCGGGAGGGGGAGAAAGATGAGCAGTTCTTC
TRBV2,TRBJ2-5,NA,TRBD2,CASSVSGRDETQYF,TGTGCCAGCAGTGTAAGCGGGAGAGATGAGACCCAGTACTTC
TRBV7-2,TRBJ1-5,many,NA,CASSLAGIGDQPQHF,TGTGCCAGCAGCTTAGCTGGGATTGGGGATCAGCCCCAGCATTTT
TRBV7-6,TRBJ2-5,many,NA,CASSFGTWETQYF,TGTGCCAGCAGCTTTGGGACGTGGGAGACCCAGTACTTC
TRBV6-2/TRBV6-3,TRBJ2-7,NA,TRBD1,CASSYLDRGNEQYF,TGTGCCAGCAGTTACTTGGACAGGGGTAACGAGCAGTACTTC
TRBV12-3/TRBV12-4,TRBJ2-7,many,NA,CASSLGVTYEQYF,TGTGCCAGCAGTCTCGGTGTCACCTACGAGCAGTACTTC
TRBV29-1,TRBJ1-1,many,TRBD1,CSVGGQFMNTEAFF,TGCAGCGTTGGGGGACAGTTCATGAACACTGAAGCTTTCTTT
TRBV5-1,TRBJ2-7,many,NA,CASSLRWGEFVYEQYF,TGCGCCAGCAGCTTGAGGTGGGGGGAGTTCGTCTACGAGCAGTACTTC
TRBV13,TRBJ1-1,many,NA,CASSTRTVMNTEAFF,TGTGCCAGCAGCACCCGGACAGTTATGAACACTGAAGCTTTCTTT
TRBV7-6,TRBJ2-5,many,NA,CASSFPGDLKETQYF,TGTGCCAGCAGCTTTCCGGGAGACCTGAAGGAGACCCAGTACTTC
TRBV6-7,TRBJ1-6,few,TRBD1,CASSHGDRGNSPLHF,TGTGCCAGCAGCCACGGAGACAGGGGCAATTCACCCCTCCACTTT
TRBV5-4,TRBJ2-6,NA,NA,CASSSPANVLTF,TGTGCCAGCAGCTCGCCGGCCAACGTCCTGACTTTC